Listed here is a single T cell receptor beta chain. Its specificity is not known. Into CD45RA+ naive and CD45RA-negative memory subsets, the CD4+ cells were split. Each sorted subset replicate got 200 ng genomic DNA, around 29,000 genomes. Profiling relied on immunoSEQ multiplex PCR, and the TCRdb table lists in-frame clones only, not all of them. The sample carries millions of clones, roughly 94% recorded once. The sample comes from a study of shared clonotypes between healthy human individuals. Overall study results and limits: Unshared clonotypes carried lower generation probabilities than those common to all four donors.

This CDR3 region has 15 residues. The V end was cut by 0 bases, the J end by 0 bases, with 9 bases between. Germline V gives CDR1 MNHNY, CDR2 SVGAGI (reference sequence). Sequencing used naive CD4+ T cells sorted from blood. Noted subset: CD45RA+ positively selected. This receptor was identified in a man aged 18 to 29 in good health. The chain carries TRBV6-6 and TRBJ2-7, with a weak D call TRBD1 (6 bases). CDR3 nucleotides: TGTGCCAGCAGTTACTCCGGACAGCCCTCCTACGAGCAGTACTTC. Translating it yields CASSYSGQPSYEQYF.